Described below is a single T cell receptor beta chain sequence and its context. TCRdb keeps only in-frame clones here, not all; method: immunoSEQ multiplex PCR. The sample consists of over 65,000 clones, about 80% of them appearing once. The data are from a study of blood T cell repertoires in COVID-19. Across the whole study: The study drew acute and convalescent COVID-19 samples from the United States, Italy and Spain. Sample material is recorded as cDNA or gDNA derived from T cells, B-cell-depleted T cells, or PBMCs.

The CDR3 contains 16 residues. The junction had 3 bases not matched to a gene; V was cut back by 0 bases and J by 6 bases. In germline, CDR1 is SGDLS, CDR2 YYNGEE. The sequencing input was peripheral blood. The clonotype originates from a man older than 75 with active COVID-19. V gene TRBV9 combines with J gene TRBJ2-7; 16 bases align to TRBD2. The CDR3 loop reads CASSVDGTSGRVEQYF. The CDR3 DNA sequence: TGTGCCAGCAGCGTAGATGGGACTAGCGGGAGGGTCGAGCAGTACTTC.